This T cell receptor (beta chain) was captured by sequencing in a study of early T cells in non-severe SARS-CoV-2 infection. Study context: Bulk RNA from unsorted whole blood was sequenced; chains were unpaired.

Trimming at V came to 0 bases and at J to 5 bases, leaving 7 bases not matched to a gene. Germline lookup yields CDR1 SGHNT and CDR2 YYREEE (reference sequence). This CDR3 contains 15 residues. Overall study findings and caveats: Matching against VDJdb likely underestimated virus-specific expansions, favoring anti-spike CD8.

MiXCR, applied by TCRdb to the 5' RACE reads, yields one record per CDR3 protein. This table has some 77,000 distinct CDR3 sequences, around 5% appearing once. Many counts were recorded for this clonotype. Its antigen is unknown. The rearrangement uses TRBV5-4 and TRBJ2-5, with 7 bases identical to TRBD1. The TCR was taken from an adult who was a healthcare worker with PCR-confirmed SARS-CoV-2 infection or an uninfected control (not recorded which). The sample here was whole blood, taken at baseline. The CDR3 loop is CASSLDRGDFETQYF. CDR3 DNA: TGTGCCAGCAGCTTGGACAGGGGAGATTTTGAGACCCAGTACTTC.